The 14 T cell receptor beta chains given below trace back to one sample, sequenced in a study of blood T cell repertoires in COVID-19. The assay was immunoSEQ multiplex PCR, and TCRdb's table has in-frame clones only and misses some. The sample consists of fewer than 200,000 clones, 65% to 90% of them appearing once. The sample was PBMCs or T cells enriched from blood (not recorded which). These receptor sequences come from a woman in her fifties or sixties with acute COVID-19.

The V call is TRBV20-1, the J call TRBJ2-3; possibly TRBD2 for D (6 bases). V lost 6 bases, J lost 5 bases, and 9 bases lay in between. Germline lookup yields CDR1 DFQATT and CDR2 SNEGSKA (reference sequence). The length of the CDR3 is 11 residues. Here the CDR3 DNA reads TGCAGTGCAGGAGCGGGAGATACGCAGTATTTT. Translating gives CSAGAGDTQYF.

This chain connects TRBV21-1 to TRBJ2-7; the table assigns TRBD1, which was not confirmed against the DNA. TRBV21-1 represents a pseudogene. This CDR3 contains 13 residues. The CDR3 DNA reads TGTGCCAGCACCCGACAGGTTGCCTACGAGCAGTACGTC. Its translation is CASTRQVAYEQYV.

The CDR3 loop is CASSHPWRGGTEAFF. Here the CDR3 DNA reads TGTGCCAGTAGTCATCCATGGCGGGGTGGGACTGAAGCTTTCTTT. The rearrangement joins TRBV19 to TRBJ1-1; D ambiguous. V was pared by 5 bases and J by 5 bases, with 18 bases between. Germline V gives CDR1 LNHDA, CDR2 SQIVND (reference sequence). The CDR3 is made up of 15 amino acids. Together with reference TRBV19 and TRBJ1-1, the CDR3 gives the full variable domain: DGGITQSPKYLFRKEGQNVTLSCEQNLNHDAMYWYRQDPGQGLRLIYYSQIVNDFQKGDIAEGYSVSREKKESFPLTVTSAQKNPTAFYLCASSHPWRGGTEAFFGQGTRLTVV.

This clone was recorded once. J is TRBJ2-2 and V is TRBV19; D perhaps matches TRBD2 (6 bases). The CDR3 totals 15 residues. Trimming left V 6 bases short and J 1 base short, with 12 bases between. Germline CDR1 and CDR2: LNHDA and SQIVND (reference sequence). Here the CDR3 reads CASRTGTLNTGELFF. DNA of the CDR3: TGTGCCAGTAGGACCGGGACTTTGAACACCGGGGAGCTGTTTTTT.

The chain has TRBV3-1 (or the pseudogene TRBV3-2) and TRBJ1-2, with 7 bases that match TRBD1. The CDR3 spans 15 residues. Germline V gives CDR1 LGHDT, CDR2 YNNKEL (reference sequence). V shed 2 bases and J 3 bases; nucleotides not matched to a gene: 6. This chain's CDR3 is CASSQTGAPYYGYTF. In nucleotides, the CDR3 is TGTGCCAGCAGCCAAACAGGGGCCCCTTACTATGGCTACACCTTC.

The rearrangement links TRBV12-3 or TRBV12-4 to TRBJ1-2; the D gene is possibly TRBD1 (6 bases). With 2 bases removed from V and 4 bases from J, the gap between germline ends came to 8 bases. CDR3 length: 13 amino acids. The CDR3, as DNA: TGTGCCAGCAGTTTATCAGGGGTCTATGGCTACACCTTC. This encodes CASSLSGVYGYTF.

The chain carries TRBV5-6 and TRBJ2-1, with 8 positions matching TRBD2. V lost 6 bases, J lost 9 bases, and 17 bases stayed unmatched. In germline, CDR1 is SGHDT, CDR2 YYEEEE. The CDR3 runs to 16 residues. CDR3 nucleotide sequence: TGTGCCAGCACCGCTCTCCAAAGCGGGAGAATTTCTGAGCAGTTCTTC. It is translated as CASTALQSGRISEQFF.

J is TRBJ1-1 and V is TRBV18; unclear D gene. Germline assignment: CDR1 KGHSH and CDR2 LQKENI. V was trimmed by 3 bases and J by 2 bases, leaving 10 bases between them. The CDR3 extends over 14 amino acids. The CDR3 DNA reads TGTGCCAGCTCACCCCAGCAGACTAACACTGAAGCTTTCTTT. Translated: CASSPQQTNTEAFF.

This clone was seen more than once but under ten times. For the CDR3, the DNA is TGTGCCAGCAGCACCGGGGGGCAGTCCGAAAAACTGTTTTTT. Protein product: CASSTGGQSEKLFF. The chain is built from TRBV11-2 and TRBJ1-4; weak D call: TRBD1 (6 bases). This CDR3 has 14 amino acids. Trimming stripped 5 bases from V and 8 bases from J, with 15 bases between. Germline CDR1 and CDR2: SGHAT and FQNNGV.

The chain couples TRBV30 to TRBJ1-3, with 8 nucleotides matching TRBD1. Unmatched junction bases numbered 3, after V lost 6 bases and J lost 2 bases. The germline gives CDR1 GTSNPN, CDR2 SVGIG (reference sequence). This CDR3 contains 13 residues. The CDR3 bases are TGTGCCTGCGGACAGGGCCCTGGAAACACCATATATTTT. Its translation: CACGQGPGNTIYF.

This chain connects TRBV20-1 to TRBJ1-2, with no clear D. Germline V gene data show CDR1 as DFQATT and CDR2 as SNEGSKA (reference sequence). The CDR3 length is 11 residues. The V gene lost 7 bases and the J gene lost 4 bases, with 10 bases spanning the gap. Here the CDR3 reads CSVQEAYGYTF. The CDR3 nucleotides read TGCAGTGTTCAGGAAGCCTATGGCTACACCTTC.

This clone was seen only a few times. The chain uses TRBV5-1 and TRBJ1-2; 9 bases match TRBD1. The trim removed 0 bases at V and 8 bases at J, leaving 5 bases unmatched. The CDR3 has 14 residues. CDR1 SGHRS and CDR2 YFSETQ come from the germline V gene. The CDR3 DNA reads TGCGCCAGCAGCTTGGGGACAGGGGAGGGCGGCTACACCTTC. It specifies CASSLGTGEGGYTF.

The chain combines TRBV4-1 with TRBJ2-1; a possible D gene is TRBD1 (6 bases). The CDR3 consists of 15 residues. Germline CDR1 reads MGHRA; CDR2 reads YSYEKL. Trimming took 3 bases from V and 0 from J, leaving 9 bases between them. CDR3 residues: CASSQGQISYNEQFF. DNA for the CDR3: TGCGCCAGCAGCCAGGGACAAATCTCCTACAATGAGCAGTTCTTC.

The chain is built from TRBV18 and TRBJ1-2; 10 bases align to TRBD1. The CDR3 loop spans 16 amino acids. Germline V CDR1 and CDR2: KGHSH, LQKENI. Trimming at V came to 4 bases and at J to 6 bases, leaving 11 bases not matched to a gene. CDR3 residues: CASSLITGTGVNGYTF. In DNA form, the CDR3 reads TGTGCCAGCTCACTCATCACCGGGACAGGGGTTAATGGCTACACCTTC.